The 27 T cell receptor beta chains reported below all come from one sample, sequenced in a study of technical replicates of blood from a handful of donors. Clones were sequenced by immunoSEQ multiplex PCR, and TCRdb holds only the in-frame ones, with some missing. The repertoire has tens of thousands of clones, around 95% of them found once; the top ten carry 0.3% to 0.45%. The source material was T cells isolated from PBMCs. The receptors originated from a human donor in good health.

This chain connects TRBV4-3 to TRBJ2-1; 10 bases are shared with TRBD2. J was trimmed by 2 bases and V by 2 bases; bases with no gene match: 3. The CDR3 sequence is 16 residues long. Per the germline V gene, CDR1 is LGHNA and CDR2 is YSLEER. CDR3 in amino acids: CASSQIAGGAYNEQFF. CDR3 DNA sequence: TGCGCCAGCAGCCAAATAGCGGGAGGTGCCTACAATGAGCAGTTCTTC.

This chain joins TRBV7-3 and TRBJ2-2; D gene unclear. The CDR3 length is 13 residues. Trimming removed 4 bases at V and 4 bases at J, with 7 bases between. Germline CDR1 is SGHTA and CDR2 is FQGTGA. CDR3 sequence reads: CASSSLGTGELFF. CDR3 DNA: TGTGCCAGCAGCTCCCTCGGCACCGGGGAGCTGTTTTTT.

DNA of the CDR3: TGTGCCCCCACTAGTTCCTACGAGCAGTACTTC. This codes for CAPTSSYEQYF. This chain links TRBV6-4 with TRBJ2-7; TRBD2 might be the D (5 bases). CDR1 is MRHNA and CDR2 is SNTAGT in the germline V gene. Trimming cost V 11 bases and J 1 base, with 9 bases left between them. The CDR3 has 11 amino acids.

The rearrangement uses TRBV28 and TRBJ2-3, with 7 bases identical to TRBD2. The CDR3 consists of 16 residues. V gave up 4 bases and J gave up 2 bases; unmatched junction bases: 9. Germline V lookup: CDR1 MDHEN, CDR2 SYDVKM. The CDR3 bases are TGTGCCAGCAGTTCGTCTCTGAGCGGGGTCACAGATACGCAGTATTTT. This sequence encodes CASSSSLSGVTDTQYF.

V is TRBV2 and J is TRBJ1-3; the match to TRBD1 covers 8 bases. Germline V gene lookup returns CDR1 SNHLY and CDR2 FYNNEI. The junction had 6 bases not matched to a gene; V was cut back by 2 bases and J by 0 bases. CDR3 length equals 17 residues. CDR3 amino acids: CASSEQGAGSSGNTIYF. In nucleotides, the CDR3 is TGTGCCAGCAGTGAACAGGGGGCGGGTAGCTCTGGAAACACCATATATTTT.

There are a few counts of this clone. The V and J genes are TRBV4-1 and TRBJ1-1, with TRBD1 matching 10 bases. Germline trimming cut 6 bases from V and 4 bases from J; bases unmatched to any gene: 5. The CDR3 is 14 amino acids. Germline V gives CDR1 MGHRA, CDR2 YSYEKL. CDR3 DNA sequence: TGCGCCAGCAGACGGGACAGGGGAGGCACTGAAGCTTTCTTT. This sequence encodes CASRRDRGGTEAFF.

Only one count was recorded for this clone. V usage is TRBV2 and J usage is TRBJ2-1; 7 bases agree with TRBD1. The CDR3 has 14 residues. Germline loops: CDR1 SNHLY, CDR2 FYNNEI. With 5 bases clipped from V and 9 bases from J, the junction kept 10 bases outside the gene matches. The CDR3, as DNA: TGTGCCAGCAGTATATACAGGGGCCGAGTTGAGCAGTTCTTC. This gives the protein CASSIYRGRVEQFF.

The CDR3 loop is CASSLGGFYEQYF. The CDR3 nucleotides are TGTGCCAGCAGTCTAGGGGGATTCTACGAGCAGTACTTC. This rearrangement joins TRBV25-1 to TRBJ2-7; the D gene is possibly TRBD1 (6 bases). V shed 5 bases and J shed 3 bases, with 11 bases lying between them. CDR1 and CDR2 (germline): MGHDK, SYGVNS. The CDR3 is 13 residues long.

The V and J genes are TRBV7-3 and TRBJ1-1; D unclear. The CDR3 has 15 amino acids. The V end was cut by 4 bases, the J end by 5 bases, with 17 bases between. Germline assignment: CDR1 SGHTA and CDR2 FQGTGA. CDR3 protein: CASSYYPGRGTEAFF. DNA for the CDR3: TGTGCCAGCAGCTATTACCCAGGACGGGGAACTGAAGCTTTCTTT.

This clone appeared once. This chain uses TRBV5-1 with TRBJ2-7; D may be TRBD1 (6 bases). Trimming removed 0 bases from V and 6 bases from J, with 13 bases in between. The V gene's germline CDR1 is SGHRS and CDR2 YFSETQ. The CDR3 length is 14 residues. In nucleotides, the CDR3 is TGCGCCAGCAGCTTGGACAGGGCGGAACGCGAGCAGTACTTC. Its translation: CASSLDRAEREQYF.

The chain combines TRBV27 with TRBJ1-1; perhaps TRBD1 as D (5 bases). Germline-derived CDR1 and CDR2 are MNHEY and SMNVEV (reference sequence). V gave up 3 bases and J gave up 11 bases, with 19 bases separating them. This CDR3 is 14 amino acids long. CDR3 nucleotide sequence: TGTGCCAGCAGTTTCAGTCCGGACATCCTAGTCGCTTTCTTT. Translating it yields CASSFSPDILVAFF.

This clone was observed a handful of times. The V call is TRBV9, the J call TRBJ2-7; 8 nucleotides agree with TRBD1. CDR1 and CDR2 (germline): SGDLS, YYNGEE. With V trimmed by 0 bases and J by 5 bases, 10 bases remained unmatched. CDR3 length equals 16 residues. The CDR3 bases are TGTGCCAGCAGCGTAGATTCGGGACAGGTCGTGAACGAGCAGTACTTC. Amino acids: CASSVDSGQVVNEQYF.

By sample fraction, this clone is medium-sized. The chain joins TRBV6-6 to TRBJ2-5, with 13 bases matching TRBD2. CDR3 length: 15 amino acids. V lost 7 bases, J lost 3 bases, and 5 bases stayed unmatched. CDR1 is MNHNY, CDR2 SVGAGI, per germline (reference sequence). The CDR3 loop reads CASTMTSGGKETQYF. The CDR3, as DNA: TGTGCCAGCACTATGACTAGCGGGGGGAAAGAGACCCAGTACTTC.

The gene calls are TRBV27 and TRBJ2-7, with TRBD2 as a possible D gene (5 bases). From germline, CDR1 is MNHEY and CDR2 SMNVEV (reference sequence). Between the trimmed V and J ends, which lost 2 bases and 3 bases, there was a span of 17 bases. The CDR3 loop spans 16 amino acids. CDR3: CASSLRHTRRSYEQYF. The CDR3 nucleotides are TGTGCCAGCAGTTTACGCCATACTAGACGGAGCTACGAGCAGTACTTC.

This clone was seen a single time. The gene calls are TRBV2 and TRBJ1-5; TRBD1 matches at 9 bases. CDR1 and CDR2 from the germline V gene are SNHLY and FYNNEI. Trimming cost V 11 bases and J 2 bases; bases outside gene matches: 10. This CDR3 is built from 15 residues. CDR3 residues: CAGSIQGAGNQPQHF. The CDR3 region has the DNA TGTGCCGGATCGATACAGGGGGCAGGCAATCAGCCCCAGCATTTT.

J is TRBJ2-7 and V is TRBV6-4, with 15 nucleotides matching TRBD2. The CDR3 has 14 residues. Per the germline V gene, CDR1 is MRHNA and CDR2 is SNTAGT. V was pared by 6 bases and J by 6 bases, with 3 bases of the junction left unmatched. The CDR3 loop reads CASRGLAGGCEQYF. The DNA for the CDR3 is TGTGCCAGCAGGGGACTAGCGGGAGGATGCGAGCAGTACTTC.

V usage is TRBV27 and J usage is TRBJ1-3; D is possibly TRBD1 (6 bases). Trimming cost V 3 bases and J 6 bases, with 9 bases left between them. Germline V CDR1 and CDR2: MNHEY, SMNVEV (reference sequence). This CDR3 contains 13 residues. The CDR3 nucleotides read TGTGCCAGCAGTTTGGACAGCTCAAACACCATATATTTT. Amino acid sequence: CASSLDSSNTIYF.

This chain connects TRBV7-9 to TRBJ1-1; D not certain. Germline CDR1 and CDR2: SEHNR and FQNEAQ (reference sequence). Trimming shortened V by 5 bases and J by 3 bases, and 10 bases separated the two germline ends. CDR3 length equals 13 residues. CDR3 bases: TGTGCCAGCAGCAGCCGGGTTTACACTGAAGCTTTCTTT. This encodes CASSSRVYTEAFF.

This clone was seen a single time. V usage is TRBV27 and J usage is TRBJ2-1, with 8 nucleotides matching TRBD2. This CDR3 is built from 16 residues. Germline trimming cut 8 bases from V and 3 bases from J; bases unmatched to any gene: 12. CDR1 and CDR2 from the germline V gene are MNHEY and SMNVEV (reference sequence). CDR3: CASSPSAGEVYNEQFF. CDR3 bases: TGTGCCAGCTCCCCCTCAGCGGGAGAGGTCTACAATGAGCAGTTCTTC.

This clone was observed once. The chain combines TRBV28 with TRBJ1-3; 8 positions agree with TRBD1. Trimming cost V 8 bases and J 3 bases; bases outside gene matches: 9. Germline CDR1 reads MDHEN; CDR2 reads SYDVKM. CDR3 length: 15 amino acids. The CDR3 loop reads CASGQGAVIGNTIYF. In DNA form, the CDR3 reads TGTGCCAGCGGTCAGGGGGCTGTCATTGGAAACACCATATATTTT.

The chain has TRBV6-6 and TRBJ2-1; 7 nucleotides align to TRBD2. The germline V gene has CDR1 MNHNY and CDR2 SVGAGI (reference sequence). The CDR3 runs to 13 residues. The ends lost 6 bases at V and 8 bases at J; junction bases unmatched: 7. The CDR3 spells CASRILATDEQFF. As DNA, the CDR3 is TGTGCCAGCAGGATACTAGCGACGGATGAGCAGTTCTTC.

This clone has just a few counts. The genes are TRBV15 and TRBJ1-1, with a weak D call TRBD1 (5 bases). The CDR3 has 13 residues. Germline CDR1 and CDR2: LNHNV and YYDKDF (reference sequence). Trimming cost V 5 bases and J 1 base, with 8 bases left between them. The CDR3 nucleotides read TGTGCCACCAGCGCCACAGGGAACACTGAAGCTTTCTTT. Translation: CATSATGNTEAFF. Variable domain in full (rest from reference TRBV15 and TRBJ1-1): DAMVIQNPRYQVTQFGKPVTLSCSQTLNHNVMYWYQQKSSQAPKLLFHYYDKDFNNEADTPDNFQSRRPNTSFCFLDIRSPGLGDTAMYLCATSATGNTEAFFGQGTRLTVV.

V and J are TRBV6-1 and TRBJ2-1, with TRBD1 identical over 9 bases. V shed 4 bases and J 9 bases; nucleotides not matched to a gene: 13. This CDR3 has 16 amino acids. Germline assignment: CDR1 MNHNS and CDR2 SASEGT. CDR3 in amino acids: CASSVGSWTGVPEQFF. The CDR3, as DNA: TGTGCCAGCAGTGTGGGAAGCTGGACAGGGGTCCCTGAGCAGTTCTTC.

The chain uses TRBV28 and TRBJ2-7, with 9 nucleotides matching TRBD2. Germline V CDR1 and CDR2: MDHEN, SYDVKM. CDR3 length: 15 residues. V gave up 1 base and J gave up 5 bases; unmatched junction bases: 6. Written as DNA, the CDR3 is TGTGCCAGCAGTTTATTGGGACTAGCATCGGACGAGCAGTACTTC. Translating gives CASSLLGLASDEQYF.

The chain recombines TRBV14 with TRBJ1-1, with TRBD1 identical over 7 bases. The CDR3 consists of 14 residues. CDR1 is SGHDN, CDR2 FVKESK, per germline. V was clipped by 3 bases and J by 6 bases; unmatched bases: 7. This CDR3 is CASSQETGWPEAFF. The CDR3 coding sequence is TGTGCCAGCAGCCAGGAGACAGGGTGGCCTGAAGCTTTCTTT.

The rearrangement links TRBV5-4 to TRBJ1-2, with TRBD1 as a possible D gene (6 bases). Trimming left V 3 bases short and J 4 bases short, with 16 bases between. The germline gives CDR1 SGHNT, CDR2 YYREEE (reference sequence). The CDR3 contains 15 residues. CDR3 in DNA: TGTGCCAGCAGCTCGTTAAGTGGACAGAGCTATGGCTACACCTTC. It translates to CASSSLSGQSYGYTF.

The V call is TRBV2, the J call TRBJ2-3; 10 bases agree with TRBD2. V was pared by 6 bases and J by 2 bases, with 5 bases of the junction left unmatched. Germline V gives CDR1 SNHLY, CDR2 FYNNEI. This CDR3 has 15 amino acids. This CDR3 is CASRGSGRFTDTQYF. The DNA for the CDR3 is TGTGCCAGCAGAGGTAGCGGGAGGTTCACAGATACGCAGTATTTT. The whole variable domain, filled in from reference TRBV2 and TRBJ2-3, reads EPEVTQTPSHQVTQMGQEVILRCVPISNHLYFYWYRQILGQKVEFLVSFYNNEISEKSEIFDDQFSVERPDGSNFTLKIRSTKLEDSAMYFCASRGSGRFTDTQYFGPGTRLTVL.